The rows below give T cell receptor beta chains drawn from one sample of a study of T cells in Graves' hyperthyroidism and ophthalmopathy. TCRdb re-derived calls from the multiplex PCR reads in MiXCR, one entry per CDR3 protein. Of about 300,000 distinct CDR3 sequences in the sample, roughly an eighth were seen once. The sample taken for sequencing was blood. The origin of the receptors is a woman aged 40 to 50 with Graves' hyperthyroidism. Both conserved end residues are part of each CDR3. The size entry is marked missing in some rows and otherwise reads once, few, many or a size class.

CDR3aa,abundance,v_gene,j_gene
CASRPGSPYGYTF,many,TRBV6-2/TRBV6-3,TRBJ1-2
CSASWGRDNSPLHF,many,TRBV20-1,TRBJ1-6
CASRKGNYGYTF,many,TRBV25-1,TRBJ1-2
CASSLGTSVHNEQFF,.,TRBV12-3/TRBV12-4,TRBJ2-1
CASSPRGGLTYEQYF,many,TRBV27,TRBJ2-7
CASSEAGPHTF,many,TRBV2,TRBJ1-2
CASSEGSGSTTDTQYF,.,TRBV6-1,TRBJ2-3
CASSRRDFLSYEQYF,many,TRBV28,TRBJ2-7
CASSDRGVSTDTQYF,many,TRBV2,TRBJ2-3
CASSRGRGRGNEQFF,many,TRBV5-5,TRBJ2-1
CASRMGGRETQYF,many,TRBV2,TRBJ2-5
CSARIPALGQAFF,many,TRBV20-1,TRBJ1-1
CASSSNAQETQYF,many,TRBV7-8,TRBJ2-5
CASSELTPAGNTIYF,.,TRBV2,TRBJ1-3
CASKQGRGDTEAFF,many,TRBV19,TRBJ1-1
CASLASAYNEQFF,.,TRBV2,TRBJ2-1
CASSFSPSNQPQHF,many,TRBV27,TRBJ1-5
CASSLVWTSGPIEQFF,.,TRBV5-1,TRBJ2-1
CSAIWNYGYTF,many,TRBV20-1,TRBJ1-2
CASSFGGYSGVNVLTF,few,TRBV28,TRBJ2-6
CASSPDRLLGRGGYTF,many,TRBV6-1,TRBJ1-2
CASSLSGSLPLDEQYF,many,TRBV12-3/TRBV12-4,TRBJ2-7
CASSESTEGDTGELFF,.,TRBV11-1,TRBJ2-2
CSARRAGGHQETQYF,many,TRBV20-1,TRBJ2-5
CASAQDGANVLTF,.,TRBV18,TRBJ2-6
CASSAERLEYTEAFF,many,TRBV2,TRBJ1-1
CASSLAGDFAGELFF,many,TRBV7-2,TRBJ2-2
CSARDRGPGDTQYF,.,TRBV29-1,TRBJ2-3
CASSTRSNTEAFF,many,TRBV9,TRBJ1-1
CSPPGTADTQYF,.,TRBV20-1,TRBJ2-3
CASSRDGNSYEQYF,many,TRBV11-2,TRBJ2-7
CASSYRAGGTTDTQYF,many,TRBV6-5,TRBJ2-3
CASSLGAGAGEQYF,.,TRBV5-1,TRBJ2-7
CATQAYRVSPDTQYF,.,TRBV7-2,TRBJ2-3
CASSQTGQGAFGYTF,.,TRBV3-1,TRBJ1-2
CASSPDKNYGYTF,many,TRBV7-2,TRBJ1-2
CASSLAGGAQSDTQYF,.,TRBV5-1,TRBJ2-3
CASSLGQHPYEQYF,many,TRBV28,TRBJ2-7
CASSNRGHAGELFF,many,TRBV19,TRBJ2-2
CASSSNAERRPEQYF,many,TRBV27,TRBJ2-7
CASTYRDEQFF,many,TRBV28,TRBJ2-1
CASSRGTIDEQYF,many,TRBV6-1,TRBJ2-7
CASSFRLAGSYEQYF,many,TRBV7-8,TRBJ2-7
CASSFLNTEAFF,many,TRBV11-1,TRBJ1-1
CASSSAGRSPRDFF,.,TRBV12-3/TRBV12-4,TRBJ2-1
CASSPGQGIETQYF,many,TRBV11-3,TRBJ2-5
CASQRTGEGEQYF,few,TRBV6-2/TRBV6-3,TRBJ2-7
CASSQESSRGNIQYF,few,TRBV4-1,TRBJ2-4
CASSSPYRDKETQYF,many,TRBV7-6,TRBJ2-5
CASSPGTGEAEAFF,many,TRBV18,TRBJ1-1
CATKRSASTDTQYF,many,TRBV2,TRBJ2-3
CSASRQGNSPLHF,many,TRBV20-1,TRBJ1-6
CASSPGGTGNEKLFF,.,TRBV5-4,TRBJ1-4